The 20 T cell receptor beta chains below were found in one sample sequenced in a study of blood T cell repertoires in COVID-19. Here immunoSEQ multiplex PCR was the method, and the copy in TCRdb shows in-frame clones only, minus some. The repertoire holds about 290,000 clones, with roughly nine tenths as singletons. The sequenced material came from peripheral blood. The receptor source for this set is a woman aged 25 to 45 with COVID-19, enrolled during active disease.

The V call is TRBV13, the J call TRBJ2-1; the D gene is possibly TRBD1 (5 bases). In germline, CDR1 is PRHDT, CDR2 FYEKMQ (reference sequence). Trimming shortened V by 0 bases and J by 2 bases, and 11 bases separated the two germline ends. This CDR3 is built from 16 residues. The CDR3 protein is CASSLGQAMAYNEQFF. CDR3 in DNA: TGTGCCAGCAGCTTAGGACAGGCGATGGCCTACAATGAGCAGTTCTTC.

V and J are TRBV4-1 and TRBJ2-7; 7 bases are a match to TRBD1. This CDR3 has 15 amino acids. Germline assignment: CDR1 MGHRA and CDR2 YSYEKL. V shed 0 bases and J 2 bases; nucleotides not matched to a gene: 4. The CDR3 reads CASSQDDRETYEQYF. CDR3 nucleotides: TGCGCCAGCAGCCAAGATGACAGGGAAACCTACGAGCAGTACTTC.

In DNA, the CDR3 is TGTGCCAGCAGCCGGACAGGGAATTCACCCCTCCACTTT. Amino acid sequence: CASSRTGNSPLHF. The rearrangement joins TRBV27 to TRBJ1-6, with TRBD1 matching 8 bases. Looked up from germline, CDR1 is MNHEY and CDR2 is SMNVEV (reference sequence). Trimming removed 6 bases from V and 7 bases from J; junction bases left unmatched: 2. This CDR3 has 13 amino acids.

A single count supports this clone. V and J are TRBV2 and TRBJ1-5, with D unresolved. The CDR3 contains 15 residues. V lost 3 bases and J lost 6, with 15 bases in between. Germline V CDR1 and CDR2: SNHLY, FYNNEI. CDR3 residues: CASSDSSGRFQPQHF. CDR3 sequence (DNA): TGTGCCAGCAGTGACTCGTCCGGGAGGTTTCAGCCCCAGCATTTT.

This clone was observed a single time. The gene calls are TRBV11-2 and TRBJ1-1, with D possibly TRBD1 on 5 matching bases. V lost 1 base and J 5 bases, leaving 11 bases between the germline ends. The CDR3 length is 14 residues. Germline lookup yields CDR1 SGHAT and CDR2 FQNNGV. CDR3 sequence reads: CASSLVGAGTEAFF. Here the CDR3 DNA reads TGTGCCAGCAGCTTAGTTGGGGCTGGGACTGAAGCTTTCTTT.

The chain is built from TRBV2 and TRBJ1-5, with 7 nucleotides matching TRBD1. Germline assignment: CDR1 SNHLY and CDR2 FYNNEI. V gave up 6 bases and J gave up 0 bases; unmatched junction bases: 5. The CDR3 runs to 15 residues. Here the CDR3 DNA reads TGTGCCAGCAGCGGACAGGCGGATAGCAATCAGCCCCAGCATTTT. Residues: CASSGQADSNQPQHF.

The chain is built from TRBV6-5 and TRBJ2-7; D is uncertain. Germline V lookup: CDR1 MNHEY, CDR2 SVGAGI. V lost 8 bases and J 6 bases, leaving 11 bases between the germline ends. This CDR3 spans 11 amino acids. The CDR3 protein is CASEVRSEQYF. CDR3 coding DNA: TGTGCCAGCGAGGTTCGCAGCGAGCAGTACTTC.

This chain joins TRBV27 and TRBJ1-2; 11 bases agree with TRBD1. This CDR3 is built from 15 residues. Looked up from germline, CDR1 is MNHEY and CDR2 is SMNVEV (reference sequence). V gave up 3 bases and J gave up 4 bases; unmatched junction bases: 4. CDR3 coding DNA: TGTGCCAGCAGTTTCGGGACAGGGGGGCTCTATGGCTACACCTTC. As protein: CASSFGTGGLYGYTF.

This clone has just one count. This chain uses TRBV7-2 with TRBJ1-4; D uncertain. Germline V gives CDR1 SGHTA, CDR2 FQGNSA. CDR3 length equals 15 residues. The V end was cut by 2 bases, the J end by 3 bases, with 10 bases between. DNA for the CDR3: TGTGCCAGCAGCTTAATGAGGGTGGCTAATGAAAAACTGTTTTTT. Translation: CASSLMRVANEKLFF.

This chain connects TRBV28 to TRBJ2-3; 7 nucleotides align to TRBD2. Germline CDR1 reads MDHEN; CDR2 reads SYDVKM. Losses at the gene ends were 3 bases for V and 2 bases for J; bases not matched to a gene: 11. This CDR3 is 17 amino acids long. This CDR3 is CASSFPQRGVPTDTQYF. CDR3 DNA sequence: TGTGCCAGCAGTTTCCCCCAGCGGGGAGTCCCCACAGATACGCAGTATTTT.

To note about this clone: Additional DNA sequences in this sample encode the identical CDR3. The genes are TRBV5-6 and TRBJ1-2, with D perhaps TRBD1 (5 bases). From germline, CDR1 is SGHDT and CDR2 YYEEEE. The CDR3 is made up of 13 amino acids. Trimming stripped 5 bases from V and 1 base from J, with 9 bases between. The CDR3 sequence is CASSPTVNYGYTF. The CDR3 coding sequence is TGTGCCAGCAGTCCGACAGTTAACTATGGCTACACCTTC.

The chain recombines TRBV5-1 with TRBJ2-7, with 10 bases aligning to TRBD2. The CDR3 loop spans 16 amino acids. Trimming at V came to 7 bases and at J to 2 bases, leaving 12 bases not matched to a gene. Germline V gives CDR1 SGHRS, CDR2 YFSETQ. Here the CDR3 reads CASQRTLAGGTYEQYF. The CDR3 coding sequence is TGCGCCAGCCAACGCACCTTAGCGGGGGGAACCTACGAGCAGTACTTC.

The V gene is TRBV5-8, the J gene TRBJ1-5, with 7 bases aligning to TRBD1. The CDR3 runs to 18 residues. V gave up 4 bases and J gave up 1 base; unmatched junction bases: 14. Germline CDR1 SGHTS, CDR2 YDEGEE. The CDR3, as DNA: TGTGCCAGCAGCCAAACCGGGACAGCCTATTTCAGCAATCAGCCCCAGCATTTT. Amino acids: CASSQTGTAYFSNQPQHF.

This clone was detected once. V and J are TRBV5-6 and TRBJ2-1, with 12 bases that match TRBD2. J lost 3 bases, V lost 4 bases, and 8 bases had no gene match. The CDR3 spans 17 residues. Germline CDR1 reads SGHDT; CDR2 reads YYEEEE. This CDR3 is CASSTTGTSGYYNEQFF. CDR3 in DNA: TGTGCCAGCAGCACGACCGGGACTAGCGGGTACTACAATGAGCAGTTCTTC.

This clone was recorded once. V and J are TRBV6-5 and TRBJ2-1, with 10 positions matching TRBD2. V dropped 3 bases and J dropped 4; count of bases not matched to a gene: 3. The CDR3 has 15 amino acids. Per the germline V gene, CDR1 is MNHEY and CDR2 is SVGAGI. CDR3 residues: CASSYILAGYNEQFF. CDR3 nucleotides: TGTGCCAGCAGTTATATACTAGCGGGGTACAATGAGCAGTTCTTC.

This rearrangement joins TRBV3-1 (or the pseudogene TRBV3-2) to TRBJ2-5; D gene unclear. Between the trimmed V and J ends, which lost 4 bases and 2 bases, there was a span of 14 bases. The CDR3 length is 15 residues. The germline V gene has CDR1 LGHDT and CDR2 YNNKEL (reference sequence). The CDR3 DNA follows: TGTGCCAGCAGCCCTGTTGGGCACACGCAAGAGACCCAGTACTTC. This sequence encodes CASSPVGHTQETQYF.

The CDR3 sequence: CAISPQGFYYGYTF. The CDR3 bases are TGTGCCATCTCTCCACAGGGTTTTTACTATGGCTACACCTTC. This chain uses TRBV2 with TRBJ1-2; a possible D gene is TRBD1 (6 bases). This CDR3 contains 14 residues. Germline V gene sequence: CDR1 SNHLY, CDR2 FYNNEI. Trimming took 10 bases from V and 3 from J, leaving 18 bases between them.

The chain is built from TRBV2 and TRBJ1-5; D unclear. Trimming pared 8 bases from V and 0 bases from J, leaving 11 bases between. This CDR3 has 14 amino acids. Per the germline V gene, CDR1 is SNHLY and CDR2 is FYNNEI. The CDR3 loop is CASQRGYSNQPQHF. The CDR3 DNA reads TGTGCCAGCCAACGGGGTTATAGCAATCAGCCCCAGCATTTT.

This clone was detected once. V is TRBV6-5 and J is TRBJ1-3; the D gene is possibly TRBD1 (6 bases). This CDR3 has 15 amino acids. Trimming cost V 6 bases and J 4 bases, with 16 bases left between them. Looked up from germline, CDR1 is MNHEY and CDR2 is SVGAGI. CDR3 amino acids: CASRRTGSAGNTIYF. In nucleotides, the CDR3 is TGTGCCAGCAGACGCACAGGGTCCGCGGGAAACACCATATATTTT.

The chain uses TRBV11-2 and TRBJ1-4; 7 bases align to TRBD1. This CDR3 has 15 residues. V dropped 5 bases and J dropped 7; count of bases not matched to a gene: 10. Germline CDR1 SGHAT, CDR2 FQNNGV. As DNA, the CDR3 is TGTGCCAGCAGCCCCGACAGGGTTGGGGTTGAAAAACTGTTTTTT. Protein product: CASSPDRVGVEKLFF.